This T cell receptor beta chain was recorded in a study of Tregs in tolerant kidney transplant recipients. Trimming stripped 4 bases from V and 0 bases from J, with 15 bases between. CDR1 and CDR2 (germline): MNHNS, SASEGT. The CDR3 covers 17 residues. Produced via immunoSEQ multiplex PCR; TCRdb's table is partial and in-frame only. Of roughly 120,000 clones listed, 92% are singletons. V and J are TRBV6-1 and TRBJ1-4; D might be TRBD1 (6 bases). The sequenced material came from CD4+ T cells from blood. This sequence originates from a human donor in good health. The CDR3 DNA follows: TGTGCCAGCAGTGGACAGGCCTCCTCTGCAACTAATGAAAAACTGTTTTTT. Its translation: CASSGQASSATNEKLFF.